What follows describes a single T cell receptor (beta chain). Only a few counts were recorded for this clonotype. The antigen this receptor binds is unknown. No clone much larger than this one lies a single base away; base qualities are absent. Library construction relied on RT-PCR. The sequencer listed for this sample is Illumina HiSeq 2500. TCRdb reprocessed the public reads (quality trimming at Q25 with fastp, clone calling with MiXCR) and kept in-frame beta chains. When rows share a CDR3 protein, they turn into one entry using the most common DNA and genes. Counted in this sample were roughly 780,000 distinct CDR3 sequences; 18% of them appeared once. The ten largest clones capture approximately 10% of the sample. This sample is drawn from a study of response to subunit inactivated influenza vaccine (dated by TCRdb to about 2018). For the study in its entirety: The study used deep quantitative T cell receptor repertoire profiling to track responses to a trivalent subunit inactivated influenza vaccine.

Overall study results and their limits: According to the authors, only a limited number of new T cells may be recruited by each seasonal influenza vaccination.

CDR1 and CDR2 were assigned from the germline V gene as SGDLS and YYNGEE. Trimming costs V 0 bases and J 7 bases, and their ends lie 28 bases apart. The CDR3 has 19 amino acids, counting the end cysteine and phenylalanine. Only the CDR3 part of the read is kept: 57 bases, read in frame from the first base. The origin of this receptor is a man aged 45-65 years who received an inactivated influenza vaccine. Donor details come from another sample of the same person, matched by shared clones. This sequence uses TRBV9 and TRBJ1-2; the D gene is perhaps TRBD1, from 6 matching bases. This specimen consisted of PBMCs from blood, obtained roughly 5 days after vaccination. The CDR3 in this case is CASSVDPSGGRISIGGYTF. The nucleotide sequence is given as TGTGCCAGCAGCGTAGACCCATCCGGGGGGCGCATCTCTATCGGTGGCTACACCTTC.